This T cell receptor (beta chain) was profiled in a study of T-cell memory formation after mild COVID-19. CDR3 length: 15 residues. Trimming removed 3 bases at V and 3 bases at J, with 15 bases between. In germline, CDR1 is SGHRS, CDR2 YFSETQ. Each CDR3 protein gets one entry after TCRdb re-called the 5' RACE reads with MiXCR. The sample shows around 300,000 distinct CDR3 sequences, 13% to 15% of them seen only once. In its sample, this clonotype was seen a few times. This chain links TRBV5-1 with TRBJ1-1; D is possibly TRBD1 (5 bases). The receptor's source is a man aged 18 to 35 who had mild COVID-19 (a few samples of this study predate the infection). Cell type and time point are not known. The sample comprised PBMCs or a T cell subset sorted from them (not recorded which). The CDR3 reads CASSSVEEGHTEAFF. The CDR3 bases are TGCGCCAGCAGCTCGGTCGAGGAGGGACACACTGAAGCTTTCTTT.